The 20 T cell receptor beta chains below were found in one sample sequenced in a study of vaccination effects on CD4 cells after COVID-19. Their antigen targets remain unknown. This table comes from immunoSEQ multiplex PCR, and its TCRdb copy is limited to in-frame clones, with some not included. The data show 45,000 to 65,000 clones, 75% to 90% seen once. Viral peptide pools were used in the ViraFEST assay to expand antigen-specific CD4+ T cells, and sequencing came afterward. It was after around 10 days of culture that CD4+ T cells were isolated. This specimen consisted of CD4+ T cells from PBMCs cultured with HCoV-229E spike peptides, obtained before COVID-19 vaccination. The source of these receptors is a human donor who received a COVID-19 vaccine.

The J gene is TRBJ2-5, the V gene TRBV5-1; D remains unclear. The CDR3 is 15 residues long. Between the trimmed V and J ends, which lost 6 bases and 2 bases, there was a span of 17 bases. Germline CDR1 reads SGHRS; CDR2 reads YFSETQ. As DNA, the CDR3 is TGCGCCAGCAAGAAGGTATACCGGCGACAAGAGACCCAGTACTTC. It encodes CASKKVYRRQETQYF.

This chain links TRBV29-1 with TRBJ2-7; 8 bases match TRBD1. The CDR3 spans 12 residues. Germline V gives CDR1 SQVTM, CDR2 ANQGSEA. The CDR3 sequence: CSVEGPGQEPLV. In DNA, the CDR3 is TGCAGCGTTGAGGGGCCGGGACAGGAGCCCCTCGTC.

This clone was detected only a few times. The chain joins TRBV4-2 to TRBJ1-5; no clear D. The length of the CDR3 is 11 residues. Germline CDR1 and CDR2: LGHNA and YNFKEQ. The germline V and J ends were trimmed by 4 bases and 7 bases, with 5 bases remaining between them. The DNA of the CDR3 is TGTGCCAGCAGCCTCGACCAGCCCCAGCATTTT. This translates into CASSLDQPQHF.

This clone was found a few times. The CDR3 sequence is CASSLSRDRGYYNEQFF. CDR3 in DNA: TGTGCCAGCAGTTTGTCCCGGGACAGGGGGTATTACAATGAGCAGTTCTTC. V is TRBV27 and J is TRBJ2-1; 11 nucleotides line up with TRBD1. J gave up 4 bases and V 3 bases, and 8 bases lay outside the gene matches. This CDR3 has 17 amino acids. Germline V CDR1 and CDR2: MNHEY, SMNVEV (reference sequence).

This clone was seen a single time. This chain uses TRBV29-1 with TRBJ1-1, with TRBD1 identical over 7 bases. V shed 1 base and J 10 bases; nucleotides not matched to a gene: 9. The germline CDR1 and CDR2 sequences are SQVTM and ANQGSEA. The CDR3 spans 13 residues. CDR3 protein: CSVEGGGGKRAFF. The CDR3 DNA reads as TGCAGCGTTGAAGGAGGGGGCGGAAAAAGAGCTTTCTTT.

V is TRBV11-2 and J is TRBJ2-5; D unclear. V lost 1 base to trimming and J lost 5 bases, with 5 bases between them. From germline, CDR1 is SGHAT and CDR2 FQNNGV. CDR3 length: 12 residues. The CDR3 here is CASSLGVETQYF. The CDR3 DNA follows: TGTGCCAGCAGCTTAGGGGTGGAGACCCAGTACTTC. Full variable domain (rest looked up from reference TRBV11-2 and TRBJ2-5): EAGVAQSPRYKIIEKRQSVAFWCNPISGHATLYWYQQILGQGPKLLIQFQNNGVVDDSQLPKDRFSAERLKGVDSTLKIQPAKLEDSAVYLCASSLGVETQYFGPGTRLLVL.

The genes are TRBV29-1 and TRBJ1-2, with 7 bases identical to TRBD1. CDR1 SQVTM and CDR2 ANQGSEA come from the germline V gene. V lost 6 bases, J lost 8 bases, and 9 bases stayed unmatched. The CDR3 consists of 12 residues. In DNA form, the CDR3 reads TGCAGCGTAGAGGGGGCCGGGGGAGGCTACACCTTC. Amino acid sequence: CSVEGAGGGYTF. The complete variable domain, with remaining parts taken from reference TRBV29-1 and TRBJ1-2, reads SAVISQKPSRDICQRGTSLTIQCQVDSQVTMMFWYRQQPGQSLTLIATANQGSEATYESGFVIDKFPISRPNLTFSTLTVSNMSPEDSSIYLCSVEGAGGGYTFGSGTRLTVV.

The chain is built from TRBV3-1 (or the pseudogene TRBV3-2) and TRBJ2-5; 8 bases fit TRBD2. V shed 1 base, J shed 5 bases, and the junction held 12 bases outside the gene matches. This CDR3 has 17 amino acids. Per germline, CDR1 LGHDT and CDR2 YNNKEL (reference sequence). CDR3 sequence: CASSQAKIAGPGETQYF. Here the CDR3 DNA reads TGTGCCAGCAGCCAAGCAAAGATAGCGGGGCCGGGGGAGACCCAGTACTTC.

This chain links TRBV7-2 with TRBJ2-5; D gene uncertain. CDR3 length equals 11 residues. Trimming shortened V by 7 bases and J by 7 bases, and 10 bases separated the two germline ends. The germline V gene encodes CDR1 SGHTA and CDR2 FQGNSA. Here the CDR3 DNA reads TGTGCCAGCACCCCTTCCGGGACCCAGTACTTC. Its translation: CASTPSGTQYF.

J is TRBJ1-2 and V is TRBV5-6; the D is unclear. The CDR3 totals 13 residues. Per germline, CDR1 SGHDT and CDR2 YYEEEE. Trimming stripped 3 bases from V and 2 bases from J, with 8 bases between. This CDR3 reads CASSSGRNYGYTF. CDR3 DNA sequence: TGTGCCAGCAGCTCCGGGAGAAACTATGGCTACACCTTC.

The chain carries TRBV2 and TRBJ2-5; D is perhaps TRBD1 (5 bases). V was shortened by 7 bases and J by 3 bases, with 12 bases between the two germline ends. Germline CDR1 is SNHLY and CDR2 is FYNNEI. The length of the CDR3 is 13 residues. The CDR3 nucleotides are TGTGCCAGCACGTGGCAGGGCGAAGAGACCCAGTACTTC. Translated, it gives CASTWQGEETQYF.

This clone is a singleton in its sample. V gene TRBV7-9 combines with J gene TRBJ1-4; no definite D call. Trimming took 5 bases from V and 4 from J, leaving 11 bases between them. CDR3 length: 14 residues. CDR1 SEHNR and CDR2 FQNEAQ come from the germline V gene (reference sequence). DNA of the CDR3: TGTGCCAGCAGCCTAGGACGGGGTAATGAAAAACTGTTTTTT. Its protein product is CASSLGRGNEKLFF.

The V gene is TRBV28, the J gene TRBJ1-2; 7 positions agree with TRBD1. Germline V gene lookup returns CDR1 MDHEN and CDR2 SYDVKM. V lost 6 bases to trimming and J lost 4 bases; unmatched junction nucleotides: 5. The CDR3 loop spans 13 amino acids. CDR3 nucleotide sequence: TGTGCCAGCAGCCCGACAGGGAGCTATGGCTACACCTTC. It codes for CASSPTGSYGYTF.

The rearrangement links TRBV12-5 to TRBJ2-1; 10 bases are a match to TRBD2. Germline V gene sequence: CDR1 LGHNT, CDR2 FRNRAP. The CDR3 has 16 amino acids. V was pared by 4 bases and J by 9 bases, with 12 bases of the junction left unmatched. The CDR3 here is CASGSLSGGPRSEQFF. CDR3 coding DNA: TGTGCTAGTGGTTCTCTTAGCGGGGGGCCTAGATCTGAGCAGTTCTTC. Drawing the rest from reference TRBV12-5 and TRBJ2-1, the complete variable domain is DARVTQTPRHKVTEMGQEVTMRCQPILGHNTVFWYRQTMMQGLELLAYFRNRAPLDDSGMPKDRFSAEMPDATLATLKIQPSEPRDSAVYFCASGSLSGGPRSEQFFGPGTRLTVL.

The rearrangement joins TRBV29-1 to TRBJ2-3; the D gene is possibly TRBD2 (7 bases). Trimming shortened V by 5 bases and J by 6 bases, and 18 bases separated the two germline ends. Germline assignment: CDR1 SQVTM and CDR2 ANQGSEA. There are 14 residues in the CDR3. DNA of the CDR3: TGCAGCGTTCAAAAGGGGGGGCAAGGGGATACGCAGTATTTT. Protein: CSVQKGGQGDTQYF.

This clone was counted between two and nine times. The chain combines TRBV12-3 or TRBV12-4 with TRBJ2-7; D uncertain. The CDR3 sequence is 13 residues long. V gave up 6 bases and J gave up 2 bases, with 11 bases separating them. The CDR3 sequence is CASSRGRTYEQYV. CDR3 in DNA: TGTGCCAGCAGCAGAGGACGGACCTACGAGCAGTACGTC.

V and J are TRBV19 and TRBJ1-2, with 12 bases lining up with TRBD1. Germline V gives CDR1 LNHDA, CDR2 SQIVND (reference sequence). CDR3 size: 14 residues. The V segment lost 4 bases and the J segment 7 bases; nucleotides outside the gene matches: 4. In nucleotides, the CDR3 is TGTGCCAGTAGTACCGGGACAGGGGGCATTGGCTACACCTTC. Protein: CASSTGTGGIGYTF.

V is TRBV12-3 or TRBV12-4 and J is TRBJ1-3; D call uncertain. Trimming cost V 2 bases and J 4 bases, with 6 bases left between them. This CDR3 contains 13 residues. CDR3 sequence reads: CASSLREGNTIYF. The CDR3 DNA sequence: TGTGCCAGCAGTTTAAGAGAAGGAAACACCATATATTTT.

The chain recombines TRBV7-3 with TRBJ2-1; 10 bases fit TRBD2. In germline, CDR1 is SGHTA, CDR2 FQGTGA. J was trimmed by 7 bases and V by 5 bases; bases with no gene match: 8. There are 15 residues in the CDR3. CDR3 sequence (DNA): TGTGCCAGCAGCCCACTAGCGGGGCCACGGAATGAGCAGTTCTTC. Protein: CASSPLAGPRNEQFF.

Only a few counts were recorded for this clone. The chain has TRBV7-9 and TRBJ1-6, with D maybe TRBD1 (5 bases). V was clipped by 7 bases and J by 7 bases, with 17 bases between them. Germline CDR1 is SEHNR and CDR2 is FQNEAQ (reference sequence). This CDR3 has 15 residues. The CDR3 loop reads CASTPVGGSNSPLHF. The CDR3 DNA is TGTGCCAGCACTCCCGTCGGGGGTTCCAATTCACCCCTCCACTTT.